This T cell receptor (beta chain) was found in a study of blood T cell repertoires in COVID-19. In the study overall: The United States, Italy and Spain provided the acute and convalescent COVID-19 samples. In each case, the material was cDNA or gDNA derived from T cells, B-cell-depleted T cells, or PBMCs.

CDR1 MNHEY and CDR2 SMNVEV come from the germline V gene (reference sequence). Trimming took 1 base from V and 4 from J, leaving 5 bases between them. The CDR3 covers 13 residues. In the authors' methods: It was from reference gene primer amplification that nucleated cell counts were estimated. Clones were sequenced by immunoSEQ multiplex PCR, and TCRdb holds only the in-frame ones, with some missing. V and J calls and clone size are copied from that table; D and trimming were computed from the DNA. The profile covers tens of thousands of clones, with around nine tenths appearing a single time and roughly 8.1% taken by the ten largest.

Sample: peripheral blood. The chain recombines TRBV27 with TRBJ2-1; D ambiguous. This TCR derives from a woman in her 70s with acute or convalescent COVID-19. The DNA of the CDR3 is TGTGCCAGCAGTTTATTTCCGTACAATGAGCAGTTCTTC. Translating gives CASSLFPYNEQFF.